This T cell receptor (beta chain) was sequenced during a study of ipilimumab plus nivolumab after autologous stem cell transplantation. Study-level background: Patients received a median of about 5 ipilimumab and 8 or 9 nivolumab doses. The myeloma cohort included high-risk transplant-naive patients and patients relapsing within 3 years of a first autologous transplant.

Ipilimumab, 1 mg/kg, started 14 to 28 days after autologous transplant. Trimming removed 5 bases from V and 5 bases from J, with 16 bases in between. This CDR3 spans 14 amino acids. Germline values: CDR1 SEHNR, CDR2 FQNEAQ (reference sequence). Overall study results and limits: The authors say TCR, Treg and microbiome findings warrant further study.

Produced via immunoSEQ multiplex PCR; TCRdb's table is partial and in-frame only. The sample carries just over 40,000 clones, 90% to 95% recorded once. In the case of this clone: Its target is not known.

This specimen consisted of PBMCs, obtained in a trial of ipilimumab plus nivolumab as post-transplant consolidation. V and J are TRBV7-9 and TRBJ2-7; D unresolved. The clonotype originates from a male donor with multiple myeloma. The CDR3 here is CASSPSLRAHEQYF. CDR3 sequence (DNA): TGTGCCAGCAGCCCCTCCCTTAGGGCACACGAGCAGTACTTC.